This T cell receptor beta chain was recorded in a study of OX40 agonist ivuxolimab in advanced cancers. Context from the whole study: Ivuxolimab, which targeted the costimulatory receptor OX40 (CD134), was an agonistic, fully human IgG2 monoclonal antibody. Intravenous ivuxolimab was administered to patients every 2 weeks at six dose levels: 0.01, 0.1, 0.3, 1.5, 3 and 10 mg/kg. Among the roughly 50 dose-escalation patients, approximately 20 had hepatocellular carcinoma, roughly 15 melanoma, 9 renal cell carcinoma and 9 head and neck cancer. A male proportion of about 79% and a mean age of approximately 61 years, ranging from roughly 23 to 90, were recorded for the dose-escalation cohort. Prior anti-PD-1, anti-PD-L1 or anti-CTLA-4 therapy was permitted, and approximately 40% of dose-escalation patients had received checkpoint inhibitors. Partial responses occurred in three dose-escalation patients: two with cutaneous melanoma and one with hepatocellular carcinoma. Peripheral TCRbeta sequencing aimed to test whether ivuxolimab altered TCR sequence diversity and caused clonal T-cell expansion. The paper reports the monotherapy dose-escalation portion (N ≈ 52 patients) of the phase I ivuxolimab trial.

Study-wide findings and limitations: At doses of 0.1 to 3.0 mg/kg, clonal expansion of both CD4+ and CD8+ blood T cells was observed from baseline to week 6. Low levels of normalized T-cell clonal expansion were also shown by some nonresponding patients. In partial responders in the 0.1-3.0 mg/kg groups, normalized peripheral clonal expansion was found to be among the lowest, especially among CD8+ T cells. Which antigens the clonally expanded peripheral T cells were specific for was not determined. After ivuxolimab, CD8+ T cells had more expanded clones than CD4+ T cells on average.

Patients with autoimmune disease history or receiving systemic immunosuppression were excluded from the trial. Peripheral blood for TCR sequencing was drawn from every dose cohort at baseline, at cycle 4 day 1 and at cycle 7 day 1. Samples were obtained from an open-label, multicenter, first-in-human phase I dose-escalation trial of ivuxolimab. Adults with locally advanced or metastatic melanoma, renal cell, hepatocellular, or head and neck squamous cell carcinoma were enrolled in the trial. Before TCR sequencing, CD4+ T cells and CD8+ T cells were sorted from peripheral blood as separate populations. As to this clone: What this receptor recognizes is not known. Within one base of it there is no much larger clone, and no base qualities were kept.

Genomic DNA was isolated from the sorted cells so that the TCRbeta CDR3 region could be sequenced. The immunoSEQ Assay was used to sequence the TCRbeta CDR3 regions. The source is immuneACCESS, and TCRdb retained only in-frame sequences with V and J called. Part of the clones is not carried over; for the studies checked, unresolved V genes explain less than half of this, and the remainder is unexplained. This sample comprises tens of thousands of clones, more than 75% of them detected only once. The ten largest clones take up more than 0.3% of the sample. Trimming accounts for 4 bases at V and 4 bases at J, while the number of junction bases matched to no gene is 5. CDR1 and CDR2 were assigned from the germline V gene as SGHRS and YFSETQ. The CDR3 goes from the cysteine to the phenylalanine over 14 residues. Here the CDR3 DNA is all that survives: 42 bases in frame from base 1.

Sample: CD4+ or CD8+ T cells sorted from blood, taken in a trial of the OX40 agonist ivuxolimab. The receptor was isolated from an adult with an advanced solid tumor such as melanoma, head and neck, liver or kidney cancer. This chain is built from TRBV5-1 and TRBJ2-5; the central 9 bases match TRBD2. The sequence in DNA is TGCGCCAGCAGCCGGCGGGAGGGCCCAGAGACCCAGTACTTC. Its protein product is CASSRREGPETQYF.